This T cell receptor (beta chain) is drawn from a study of blood T cell repertoires in COVID-19 (dated by TCRdb to between 2020 and 2021). Background on the whole study: The collaborator samples originated in the United States, Italy and Spain and spanned the acute and convalescent phases of COVID-19. The material from the prospective study consisted of cDNA or gDNA derived from T cells, B-cell-depleted T cells, or PBMCs. Where available, HLA class I and class II types were taken from metadata supplied by the sample provider and were not determined by assay-based typing. Sample metadata almost always included a de-identified subject ID, COVID-19 status, age in years and sex. The repertoires were made available in a free public database intended to serve as a resource for research on the immune response to SARS-CoV-2. The samples were drawn from two sources: the first 160 participants of the ongoing ImmuneRACE study, and 1,000 to 1,500 subjects contributed by 6 global collaborators. Subjects who had been exposed to COVID-19, were actively infected with it, or had recovered from it provided the deeply sampled blood TCRbeta repertoires that made up the dataset. On the study overall, not on this receptor specifically: The quantity of clinical and demographic metadata differed by source and by participant and was supplied without curation.

This clone was counted between two and nine times. Its antigen is still unknown. The sample holds no much larger clone one base away, and base qualities are not on file. Clipping removes 0 bases from V and 1 base from J, with 8 as the unmatched junction base count. The CDR3 starts with the cysteine, ends with the phenylalanine, and has 17 residues. Only the CDR3 portion is preserved as DNA: 51 bases, with reading frame beginning at the first base. The germline V gene (reference sequence) yields LGHDT for CDR1 and YNNKEL for CDR2. In Seattle, one collaborating source enrolled patients while the infection was active and tracked those patients longitudinally over the course of disease. Collaborating institutions collected whole blood in K2EDTA tubes following their own protocols. For TCRbeta analysis, collaborator samples were shipped as frozen whole blood, as isolated PBMCs, or as DNA extracted from either sample type.

The immunoSEQ Assay, a bias-controlled multiplex PCR, was used to amplify TCRbeta CDR3 regions from genomic DNA. The original methods were these. Nucleated cell counts per sample were estimated from amplification of reference gene primers within the assay. To quantify the absolute abundance of each unique TCRbeta CDR3 rearrangement, sequence reads were collapsed and filtered. For each sample, productive Simpson clonality was calculated as the square root of Simpson's diversity index across productive rearrangements. What TCRdb holds here is the immuneACCESS table cut down to in-frame rearrangements. Part of the clones is not present; checked against another copy, under half of the missing clones reflect an unresolved V gene, and the others are unexplained. Clonal size and the V and J genes are those of that table, whereas D and trimming came from the DNA. The sample yields roughly 500,000 clones; 89% were counted once. Clones ranked in the top ten supply approximately 0.9% of the sample.

The sample was peripheral blood. The origin of this receptor is a man in his late teens or twenties with COVID-19, enrolled during active disease. Recombination linked TRBV3-1 (or the pseudogene TRBV3-2) to TRBJ1-1, and TRBD1 matches 7 of the central bases. The sequenced DNA is TGTGCCAGCAGCCAAGATTGGAGGGGGCGACGGAACACTGAAGCTTTCTTT. It translates as CASSQDWRGRRNTEAFF.